The rows below give T cell receptor beta chains drawn from one sample of a study of beta chain features in type 1 diabetes. TCRdb's copy holds only in-frame clones and misses some; the assay was immunoSEQ multiplex PCR. The sample contains about 230,000 clones, more than 15% of which appear only once. Sequenced: naive CD4+ T cells from blood. These receptors were taken from a man aged 25 to 40 with type 1 diabetes. The CDR3 runs from the conserved cysteine through the conserved F or W. A D gene is named only where the DNA matches it firmly. The size field is filled for only some rows; it gives once, few, many or a size class.

v_gene	abundance	len	j_gene	d_gene	CDR3aa	CDR3nt
TRBV28	few	12	TRBJ1-2	NA	CASSPTFSGYTF	TGTGCCAGCAGCCCCACGTTCTCTGGCTACACCTTC
TRBV11-1	NA	15	TRBJ2-5	NA	CASSWDTAGWETQYF	TGTGCCAGCAGCTGGGACACAGCCGGATGGGAGACCCAGTACTTC
TRBV7-9	NA	13	TRBJ1-1	NA	CASSPQEDTEAFF	TGTGCCAGCAGCCCACAGGAGGACACTGAAGCTTTCTTT
TRBV5-6	NA	16	TRBJ2-2	NA	CASSLIGQSPTGELFF	TGTGCCAGCAGCTTAATAGGACAGAGTCCCACCGGGGAGCTGTTTTTT
TRBV18	few	12	TRBJ2-5	NA	CASSTYQETQYF	TGTGCCAGCTCAACTTACCAAGAGACCCAGTACTTC
TRBV30	NA	14	TRBJ2-1	NA	CAWDLALTNNEQFF	TGTGCCTGGGACCTAGCGTTAACGAACAATGAGCAGTTCTTC
TRBV19	few	15	TRBJ2-2	NA	CATGDTGAYTGELFF	TGTGCCACGGGAGATACAGGGGCTTATACCGGGGAGCTGTTTTTT
TRBV28	few	15	TRBJ2-7	TRBD2	CASSFPPSGSYEQYF	TGTGCCAGCAGTTTTCCCCCTAGCGGGAGCTACGAGCAGTACTTC
TRBV30	NA	12	TRBJ2-4	NA	CAWRVAKNIQYF	TGTGCCTGGAGGGTGGCCAAAAACATTCAGTACTTC
TRBV28	NA	13	TRBJ2-4	TRBD1	CASSGDREDIQYF	TGTGCCAGCAGTGGGGACAGGGAAGACATTCAGTACTTC
TRBV29-1	few	12	TRBJ2-2	NA	CSVARGTGELFF	TGCAGCGTTGCTCGGGGAACCGGGGAGCTGTTTTTT
TRBV9	few	14	TRBJ1-2	TRBD1	CASSARDRNYGYTF	TGTGCCAGCAGCGCAAGGGACAGAAACTATGGCTACACCTTC
TRBV11-2	few	12	TRBJ2-1	NA	CASSLDSERQFF	TGTGCCAGCAGCTTGGACTCAGAAAGGCAGTTCTTC
TRBV10-3	NA	14	TRBJ1-4	NA	CAISESGTNEKLFF	TGTGCCATCAGTGAGTCCGGAACTAATGAAAAACTGTTTTTT
TRBV7-6	NA	14	TRBJ2-1	NA	CASSLAAGSNEQFF	TGTGCCAGCAGCTTAGCCGCGGGGTCCAATGAGCAGTTCTTC
TRBV30	few	14	TRBJ2-7	NA	CAWNPQAGLYEQYF	TGTGCCTGGAATCCGCAGGCGGGGCTCTACGAGCAGTACTTC
TRBV7-9	few	13	TRBJ2-5	NA	CASSPSSWETQYF	TGTGCCAGCAGCCCCAGTAGCTGGGAGACCCAGTACTTC
TRBV7-2	few	15	TRBJ2-3	NA	CASSPTGHSTDTQYF	TGTGCCAGCAGCCCGACTGGACATAGCACAGATACGCAGTATTTT
TRBV7-2	NA	16	TRBJ2-7	TRBD1	CASSLASGQGQYEQYF	TGTGCCAGCAGCTTAGCATCAGGACAGGGACAGTACGAGCAGTACTTC
TRBV7-9	few	14	TRBJ2-7	NA	CASSPPGGNYEQYF	TGTGCCAGCAGCCCCCCCGGGGGTAACTACGAGCAGTACTTC
TRBV2	few	15	TRBJ2-3	TRBD2	CASRAEREGADTQYF	TGTGCCAGCAGGGCCGAGCGGGAGGGAGCAGATACGCAGTATTTT
TRBV4-1	NA	17	TRBJ2-5	TRBD2	CASSQDRLAGHQETQYF	TGCGCCAGCAGCCAAGATAGGCTAGCGGGCCACCAAGAGACCCAGTACTTC